Listed here are 14 T cell receptor beta chains from one sample, sequenced in a study of response to subunit inactivated influenza vaccine. TCRdb reanalysed the RT-PCR reads using MiXCR and keeps one entry per CDR3 protein. The profile shows around 300,000 distinct CDR3 sequences, about 20% of them singletons. The sequences come from PBMCs from blood, collected approximately 20 months after vaccination. These receptors all stem from a man in his fifties or sixties who received an inactivated influenza vaccine.

The chain uses TRBV6-2 or TRBV6-3 and TRBJ2-2; 7 bases match TRBD2. CDR1 is MNHEY and CDR2 is SVGEGT in the germline V gene. Trimming removed 6 bases from V and 0 bases from J; junction bases left unmatched: 4. The CDR3 runs to 15 residues. The CDR3 nucleotides read TGTGCCAGCAGAGCGGGGAAACCGAACACCGGGGAGCTGTTTTTT. It yields the protein CASRAGKPNTGELFF.

A few counts support this clonotype. The chain is built from TRBV28 and TRBJ1-5; 8 nucleotides line up with TRBD1. Germline CDR1 reads MDHEN; CDR2 reads SYDVKM. The CDR3 spans 18 residues. With V trimmed by 5 bases and J by 2 bases, 14 bases remained unmatched. The DNA of the CDR3 is TGTGCCAGCAGTACCAGACTCGACAGGGGAGGCGGCAATCAGCCCCAGCATTTT. It yields the protein CASSTRLDRGGGNQPQHF.

This clonotype was counted a few times. This chain connects TRBV18 to TRBJ1-4; possibly TRBD1 for D (5 bases). Trimming took off 4 bases at V and 6 bases at J, with 15 bases between the two ends. CDR1 is KGHSH, CDR2 LQKENI, per germline. CDR3 length equals 15 residues. The CDR3 loop is CASSRNRDAYEKLFF. In DNA form, the CDR3 reads TGTGCCAGCTCACGTAACCGGGACGCCTATGAAAAACTGTTTTTT.

This clonotype was found a few times. This chain joins TRBV6-5 and TRBJ1-6; TRBD1 matches 8 bases. The germline V gene encodes CDR1 MNHEY and CDR2 SVGAGI. Trimming took 0 bases from V and 6 from J; bases not matched to a gene: 7. The CDR3 loop spans 17 amino acids. CDR3 loop: CASSYSARGRLNSPLHF. DNA of the CDR3: TGTGCCAGCAGTTACTCGGCCAGGGGGCGTCTTAATTCACCCCTCCACTTT.

The chain has TRBV6-2 or TRBV6-3 and TRBJ2-5; maybe TRBD2 (5 bases). Germline V gene sequence: CDR1 MNHEY, CDR2 SVGEGT. The CDR3 totals 14 residues. Trimming removed 5 bases at V and 2 bases at J, with 12 bases between. This chain's CDR3 is CASSSKRRQETQYF. Written as DNA, the CDR3 is TGTGCCAGCAGTAGCAAGCGGCGGCAAGAGACCCAGTACTTC.

This clonotype was recorded a few times. V is TRBV29-1 and J is TRBJ1-2; maybe TRBD1 (6 bases). The CDR3 spans 14 residues. V gave up 7 bases and J gave up 7 bases, with 22 bases separating them. CDR1 is SQVTM, CDR2 ANQGSEA, per germline. CDR3 residues: CSANPEGGDLGYTF. Written as DNA, the CDR3 is TGCAGCGCAAACCCGGAGGGGGGGGACCTTGGCTACACCTTC. The complete variable domain, with remaining parts taken from reference TRBV29-1 and TRBJ1-2, reads SAVISQKPSRDICQRGTSLTIQCQVDSQVTMMFWYRQQPGQSLTLIATANQGSEATYESGFVIDKFPISRPNLTFSTLTVSNMSPEDSSIYLCSANPEGGDLGYTFGSGTRLTVV.

This clonotype was counted a few times. A junction end diverges from the germline sequence, so it may reflect a read error. V gene TRBV20-1 combines with J gene TRBJ1-1; D gene ambiguous. The CDR3 is 13 amino acids. Looked up from germline, CDR1 is DFQATT and CDR2 is SNEGSKA (reference sequence). The CDR3 region is CSARGGMNTEAFF. CDR3 nucleotides: TGCAGTGCCAGAGGAGGGATGAACACTGAAGCTTTCTTT.

In its sample, this clonotype was seen a few times. This chain uses TRBV29-1 with TRBJ2-2, with 9 positions matching TRBD2. The CDR3 sequence is 16 residues long. The germline gives CDR1 SQVTM, CDR2 ANQGSEA. V lost 4 bases, J lost 3 bases, and 9 bases stayed unmatched. The CDR3 sequence is CSVVKTGTSYTGELFF. In DNA form, the CDR3 reads TGCAGCGTTGTAAAAACCGGGACTAGCTACACCGGGGAGCTGTTTTTT.

This clonotype was detected a few times. The chain employs TRBV12-3 or TRBV12-4 and TRBJ1-5; TRBD1 agrees at 7 bases. This CDR3 spans 14 amino acids. Trimming removed 1 base from V and 4 bases from J; junction bases left unmatched: 1. CDR3 nucleotide sequence: TGTGCCAGCAGTTTAGAGGGACAGAATCAGCCCCAGCATTTT. This codes for CASSLEGQNQPQHF.

The rearrangement uses TRBV3-1 and TRBJ2-7, with 8 bases matching TRBD2. This CDR3 is built from 16 residues. V trimming: 3 bases; J trimming: 1 base; junction bases outside the gene matches: 8. From germline, CDR1 is LGHDT and CDR2 YNNKEL (reference sequence). For the CDR3, the DNA is TGTGCCAGCAGCCATCTCTCTAGCGGGCAATCCTACGAGCAGTACTTC. Translating gives CASSHLSSGQSYEQYF.

V usage is TRBV5-1 and J usage is TRBJ2-7; 10 positions match TRBD1. Germline V gene sequence: CDR1 SGHRS, CDR2 YFSETQ. V lost 4 bases and J lost 6; bases outside the gene matches: 7. The CDR3 length is 14 residues. CDR3 protein: CASSEGQGPFEQYF. The CDR3 DNA follows: TGCGCCAGCAGCGAGGGACAGGGGCCGTTCGAGCAGTACTTC.

This clonotype came up many times. The chain carries TRBV20-1 and TRBJ2-1; TRBD2 matches 8 bases. Germline V CDR1 and CDR2: DFQATT, SNEGSKA (reference sequence). This CDR3 is 15 amino acids long. V dropped 1 base and J dropped 7; count of bases not matched to a gene: 9. As DNA, the CDR3 is TGCAGTGCTAGAGGGGGACTAGGGAATCGAAATGAGCAGTTCTTC. It encodes CSARGGLGNRNEQFF.

The rearrangement joins TRBV4-2 to TRBJ1-6, with D unresolved. The germline gives CDR1 LGHNA, CDR2 YNFKEQ. With 0 bases removed from V and 3 bases from J, the gap between germline ends came to 9 bases. The CDR3 runs 16 residues. The chain's CDR3 is CASSQESAVYNSPLHF. CDR3 in DNA: TGTGCCAGCAGCCAAGAGTCTGCGGTCTATAATTCACCCCTCCACTTT.

This clonotype was observed at least ten times. V gene TRBV20-1 combines with J gene TRBJ1-1, with 10 positions matching TRBD1. With V trimmed by 0 bases and J by 1 base, 2 bases remained unmatched. Germline CDR1 DFQATT, CDR2 SNEGSKA (reference sequence). The CDR3 has 15 amino acids. The CDR3 DNA sequence: TGCAGTGCTAGAGATGGGGACAGGGGGAACACTGAAGCTTTCTTT. This translates into CSARDGDRGNTEAFF.